This T cell receptor beta chain emerged from a study of patients and donors after allogeneic stem cell transplantation. This clonotype is classed as medium-sized. The CDR3 spans 15 residues. The V gene's germline CDR1 is SGHDT and CDR2 YYEEEE. Trimming removed 1 base at V and 1 base at J, with 9 bases between. TCRdb reprocessed the RT-PCR reads via MiXCR and lists one record per CDR3 protein. The data hold just under 2,500 distinct CDR3 sequences, with around 8.2% observed a single time. This receptor was obtained from a human donor who was either an allogeneic HSCT recipient or a stem cell or donor lymphocyte infusion donor (not recorded which). It is not recorded whose cells these are; they may come from a transplant donor. The sample consisted of blood, either unsorted or a sorted T cell fraction (not recorded which). The gene calls are TRBV5-6 and TRBJ2-4; D uncertain. The CDR3 DNA follows: TGTGCCAGCAGCTTGATCGCCGGGGCCAAAAACATTCAGTACTTC. Translating it yields CASSLIAGAKNIQYF.